The entry that follows covers one T cell receptor beta chain sequence. What it binds is unknown. Random hexamers were used to reverse transcribe 0.5 to 1 ug of RNA. The amplification used immunoSEQ multiplex PCR on TCR beta CDR3; it spanned 54 Vbeta and 13 Jbeta. TCRdb used MiXCR to reprocess the immunoSEQ multiplex PCR reads, holding one entry per CDR3 protein. The sample contains approximately 120,000 distinct CDR3 sequences, about 93% of which appear only once. CDR3 length: 13 residues. From germline, CDR1 is KGHDR and CDR2 SFDVKD. V shed 4 bases and J 8 bases; nucleotides not matched to a gene: 6. TCR beta sequences were obtained from blood CD8+ and CD4+ T cells. TEMRA cells were FACS-enriched, unlike CD8+ and CD4+ T cells, which were negatively isolated. These data originate in a study of CD8 T cells in Susac syndrome. Study-wide points: The authors acknowledged that the study's TCR sequencing and HLA analysis involved relatively few individuals.

This TCR came from a human donor with multiple sclerosis. What was sequenced was CD8+ T cells from PBMCs. The V and J genes are TRBV24-1 and TRBJ1-1; 7 bases are a match to TRBD1. Written as DNA, the CDR3 is TGTGCCACCAGTGACCACCGACAGGGCGAAGCTTTCTTT. It codes for CATSDHRQGEAFF.